Each of the 2 T cell receptor beta chains below was sequenced from the same sample in a study of cytomegalovirus exposure and HLA in healthy donors (dated by TCRdb to the late 2010s). Receptors were amplified or captured by the immunoSEQ multiplex PCR assay. For the multiplex PCR, a mixture combining 60 forward primers for TCR Vbeta segments and 13 reverse primers for TCR Jbeta segments was used. Held by TCRdb, this immuneACCESS table contains in-frame sequences only and omits some clones. Under half of the omission traces to an unresolved V gene where checked; the cause of the rest is unknown. In all, the sample holds 200,000 to 250,000 clones, and more than 60% of those were seen once. The ten largest clones capture around 16% of the sample. The sequencing sample was made of PBMCs. These receptors were collected from a man aged 40-50 years in good health and CMV-seronegative.

The V gene is TRBV28, the J gene TRBJ2-5, with 9 nucleotides matching TRBD1. The germline CDR1 and CDR2 sequences are MDHEN and SYDVKM. The CDR3 contains 16 residues. J was trimmed by 5 bases and V by 3 bases; bases with no gene match: 10. CDR3 residues: CASSLEGQGVMETQYF. CDR3 bases: TGTGCCAGCAGTTTGGAGGGACAGGGTGTAATGGAGACCCAGTACTTC.

The rearrangement links TRBV28 to TRBJ2-1, with TRBD1 as a possible D gene (5 bases). Germline loops: CDR1 MDHEN, CDR2 SYDVKM. The CDR3 has 14 residues. Trimming pared 1 base from V and 7 bases from J, leaving 11 bases between. The CDR3: CASSLLPGQNEQFF. In DNA form, the CDR3 reads TGTGCCAGCAGTTTATTGCCAGGGCAGAATGAGCAGTTCTTC.